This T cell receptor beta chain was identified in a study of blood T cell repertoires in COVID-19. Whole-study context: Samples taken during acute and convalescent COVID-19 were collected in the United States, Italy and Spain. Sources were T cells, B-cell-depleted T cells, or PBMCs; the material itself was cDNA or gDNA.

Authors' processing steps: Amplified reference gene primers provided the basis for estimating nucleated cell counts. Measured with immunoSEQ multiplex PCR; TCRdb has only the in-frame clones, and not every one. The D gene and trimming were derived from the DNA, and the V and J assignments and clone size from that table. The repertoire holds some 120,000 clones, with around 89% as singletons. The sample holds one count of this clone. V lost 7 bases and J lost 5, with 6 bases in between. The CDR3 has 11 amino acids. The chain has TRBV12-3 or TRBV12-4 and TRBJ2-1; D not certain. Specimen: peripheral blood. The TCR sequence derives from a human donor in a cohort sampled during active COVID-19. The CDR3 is CASTEDNEQFF. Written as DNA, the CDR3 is TGTGCCAGCACCGAGGACAATGAGCAGTTCTTC.